A single sample is the source of the 22 T cell receptor beta chains below, sequenced in a study of cytomegalovirus exposure and HLA in healthy donors. Primers: 60 Vbeta forward and 13 Jbeta reverse. TCRdb keeps only in-frame clones here, not all; method: immunoSEQ multiplex PCR. The data show roughly 100,000 clones, 60% to 85% seen once. Input material: PBMCs. These receptors all come from a male donor in good health and CMV-seronegative.

The chain employs TRBV4-1 and TRBJ2-3; D is unresolved. This CDR3 is 12 amino acids long. Trimming took 1 base from V and 9 from J, leaving 8 bases between them. CDR1 and CDR2 (germline): MGHRA, YSYEKL. CDR3 DNA sequence: TGCGCCAGCAGCCAAGGCGGTATCACGCAGTATTTT. Its protein is CASSQGGITQYF.

The V gene is TRBV7-9, the J gene TRBJ2-7; 8 bases fit TRBD1. V lost 2 bases and J lost 2; bases outside the gene matches: 5. CDR3 size: 15 residues. The V gene's germline CDR1 is SEHNR and CDR2 FQNEAQ (reference sequence). The CDR3 is CASSLSAGGTYEQYF. The CDR3 DNA reads TGTGCCAGCAGCTTATCGGCAGGGGGCACCTACGAGCAGTACTTC.

The V gene is TRBV5-1, the J gene TRBJ1-1, with a tentative D call TRBD1 (5 bases). Germline-derived CDR1 and CDR2 are SGHRS and YFSETQ. The V gene lost 0 bases and the J gene lost 0 bases, with 9 bases spanning the gap. The CDR3 covers 15 residues. CDR3 sequence: CASSLGSGVNTEAFF. The CDR3 nucleotides read TGCGCCAGCAGCTTGGGTTCGGGGGTGAACACTGAAGCTTTCTTT. Full variable domain (missing parts from reference TRBV5-1 and TRBJ1-1): KAGVTQTPRYLIKTRGQQVTLSCSPISGHRSVSWYQQTPGQGLQFLFEYFSETQRNKGNFPGRFSGRQFSNSRSEMNVSTLELGDSALYLCASSLGSGVNTEAFFGQGTRLTVV.

This rearrangement joins TRBV5-8 to TRBJ2-6, with a weak D call TRBD2 (6 bases). Germline CDR1 SGHTS, CDR2 YDEGEE. Trimming stripped 3 bases from V and 2 bases from J, with 9 bases between. The CDR3 has 15 amino acids. The CDR3 sequence: CASSSPGAGANVLTF. The CDR3 bases are TGTGCCAGCAGCTCCCCGGGGGCTGGGGCCAACGTCCTGACTTTC.

This chain joins TRBV5-6 and TRBJ2-5; TRBD2 is a possible D gene (6 bases). The CDR3 runs 14 residues. V shed 4 bases and J shed 3 bases, with 13 bases lying between them. Germline V lookup: CDR1 SGHDT, CDR2 YYEEEE. CDR3 in DNA: TGTGCCAGCAGCCGGAGGGACGGGGAAGAGACCCAGTACTTC. Protein product: CASSRRDGEETQYF. The complete variable domain, with remaining parts taken from reference TRBV5-6 and TRBJ2-5, reads DAGVTQSPTHLIKTRGQQVTLRCSPKSGHDTVSWYQQALGQGPQFIFQYYEEEERQRGNFPDRFSGHQFPNYSSELNVNALLLGDSALYLCASSRRDGEETQYFGPGTRLLVL.

The chain links TRBV6-5 to TRBJ1-1; possibly TRBD1 for D (5 bases). V lost 1 base and J 1 base, leaving 7 bases between the germline ends. The CDR3 loop spans 14 amino acids. Germline V gene lookup returns CDR1 MNHEY and CDR2 SVGAGI. In nucleotides, the CDR3 is TGTGCCAGCAGTTACTGGGGGGAGAACACTGAAGCTTTCTTT. It encodes CASSYWGENTEAFF.

The table lists this clone with a count of one. V is TRBV7-2 and J is TRBJ2-5, with TRBD1 matching over 8 bases. Germline lookup yields CDR1 SGHTA and CDR2 FQGNSA. This CDR3 spans 13 amino acids. The junction had 1 base not matched to a gene; V was cut back by 2 bases and J by 5 bases. CDR3 bases: TGTGCCAGCAGCTTACAGGGGGCGGAGACCCAGTACTTC. It encodes CASSLQGAETQYF.

V and J are TRBV28 and TRBJ1-3; possibly TRBD1 for D (5 bases). The germline V gene encodes CDR1 MDHEN and CDR2 SYDVKM. Trimming cost V 3 bases and J 4 bases, with 10 bases left between them. This CDR3 is built from 14 residues. DNA for the CDR3: TGTGCCAGCAGTTTTGGGGGGGACGGAAACACCATATATTTT. Translating gives CASSFGGDGNTIYF.

This chain links TRBV2 with TRBJ2-3, with TRBD1 as a possible D gene (5 bases). The CDR3 sequence is 14 residues long. Germline CDR1 and CDR2: SNHLY and FYNNEI. V was trimmed by 3 bases and J by 0 bases, leaving 7 bases between them. CDR3 in DNA: TGTGCCAGCAGTGAGTCAGGGAGCACAGATACGCAGTATTTT. Its translation is CASSESGSTDTQYF.

The CDR3 DNA reads as TGTGCCAGCAGTACTAGAAACCACGAGCAGTACTTC. This translates into CASSTRNHEQYF. The rearrangement uses TRBV27 and TRBJ2-7; TRBD2 might be the D (5 bases). V was pared by 5 bases and J by 5 bases, with 10 bases between. The CDR3 runs 12 residues. From germline, CDR1 is MNHEY and CDR2 SMNVEV (reference sequence).

The chain recombines TRBV19 with TRBJ1-5, with 7 bases matching TRBD1. The CDR3 is made up of 15 amino acids. J was trimmed by 0 bases and V by 11 bases; bases with no gene match: 10. CDR1 is LNHDA, CDR2 SQIVND, per germline (reference sequence). In DNA, the CDR3 is TGTGCCTCTAGCTGGGACAGTTATAGCAATCAGCCCCAGCATTTT. It yields the protein CASSWDSYSNQPQHF.

The table lists this clone with a few counts. The J gene is TRBJ2-2, the V gene TRBV5-1; TRBD2 matches at 7 bases. The germline V gene encodes CDR1 SGHRS and CDR2 YFSETQ. V lost 5 bases to trimming and J lost 1 base; unmatched junction nucleotides: 2. The CDR3 spans 14 residues. The CDR3: CASRGTMNTGELFF. CDR3 in DNA: TGCGCCAGCAGGGGGACTATGAACACCGGGGAGCTGTTTTTT. Full variable domain (outside the CDR3, taken from reference TRBV5-1 and TRBJ2-2): KAGVTQTPRYLIKTRGQQVTLSCSPISGHRSVSWYQQTPGQGLQFLFEYFSETQRNKGNFPGRFSGRQFSNSRSEMNVSTLELGDSALYLCASRGTMNTGELFFGEGSRLTVL.

The rearrangement uses TRBV28 and TRBJ2-1; 11 bases map to TRBD2. Germline V gene data show CDR1 as MDHEN and CDR2 as SYDVKM. This CDR3 is 15 amino acids long. V lost 6 bases to trimming and J lost 4 bases; unmatched junction nucleotides: 5. CDR3 sequence reads: CASRRLAGSYNEQFF. The CDR3 nucleotides read TGTGCCAGCAGGAGACTAGCGGGGTCTTACAATGAGCAGTTCTTC.

This clone was detected only a few times. The V and J genes are TRBV12-5 and TRBJ1-4; maybe TRBD1 (6 bases). CDR1 is LGHNT and CDR2 is FRNRAP in the germline V gene. Trimming pared 0 bases from V and 0 bases from J, leaving 11 bases between. The CDR3 covers 17 residues. CDR3 coding DNA: TGTGCTAGTGGTTTGGTACTCACAGGGACAACTAATGAAAAACTGTTTTTT. Its translation is CASGLVLTGTTNEKLFF.

This clone was counted a few times. The CDR3 region is CASSTQGEETQYF. CDR3 DNA: TGTGCCAGCAGCACCCAGGGTGAGGAGACCCAGTACTTC. J is TRBJ2-5 and V is TRBV7-3; weak D call: TRBD1 (5 bases). V was pared by 5 bases and J by 5 bases, with 12 bases between. Germline V CDR1 and CDR2: SGHTA, FQGTGA. The CDR3 has 13 amino acids.

This rearrangement joins TRBV2 to TRBJ1-5; D is possibly TRBD1 (6 bases). The germline V and J ends were trimmed by 7 bases and 5 bases, with 18 bases remaining between them. Germline V gives CDR1 SNHLY, CDR2 FYNNEI. The CDR3 runs to 15 residues. This CDR3 reads CASKTEQGRDQPQHF. Written as DNA, the CDR3 is TGTGCCAGCAAGACAGAACAGGGAAGGGATCAGCCCCAGCATTTT.

The chain combines TRBV7-6 with TRBJ2-6; tentative D call: TRBD2 (5 bases). The V gene's germline CDR1 is SGHVS and CDR2 FNYEAQ. Trimming pared 1 base from V and 13 bases from J, leaving 8 bases between. The CDR3 is made up of 12 amino acids. For the CDR3, the DNA is TGTGCCAGCAGCTTAGTAGGCGGGGTCCTGACTTTC. As protein: CASSLVGGVLTF.

In this sample, this clone turned up many times. The chain uses TRBV5-1 and TRBJ2-1; possibly TRBD1 for D (6 bases). Germline-derived CDR1 and CDR2 are SGHRS and YFSETQ. V was cut by 0 bases and J by 10 bases, with 17 bases left in between. The CDR3 runs to 15 residues. The CDR3, as DNA: TGCGCCAGCAGCTTGGGCCAGGGGCAAGTCATCGAGCAGTTCTTC. Its protein product is CASSLGQGQVIEQFF. Combining the CDR3 with reference TRBV5-1 and TRBJ2-1 gives the whole variable domain KAGVTQTPRYLIKTRGQQVTLSCSPISGHRSVSWYQQTPGQGLQFLFEYFSETQRNKGNFPGRFSGRQFSNSRSEMNVSTLELGDSALYLCASSLGQGQVIEQFFGPGTRLTVL.

The V call is TRBV5-4, the J call TRBJ2-2; D not certain. The CDR3 consists of 12 residues. The germline V gene encodes CDR1 SGHNT and CDR2 YYREEE (reference sequence). Trimming shortened V by 5 bases and J by 1 base, and 3 bases separated the two germline ends. The CDR3 sequence is CASSQNTGELFF. Here the CDR3 DNA reads TGTGCCAGCAGTCAGAACACCGGGGAGCTGTTTTTT.

The chain joins TRBV7-3 to TRBJ2-1; 9 bases are shared with TRBD2. Trimming took 4 bases from V and 2 from J; bases not matched to a gene: 6. The CDR3 is 16 amino acids. Germline CDR1 reads SGHTA; CDR2 reads FQGTGA. CDR3 nucleotide sequence: TGTGCCAGCAGCTCCGGACTAGCGAGCCCCTACAATGAGCAGTTCTTC. This gives the protein CASSSGLASPYNEQFF.

This chain joins TRBV10-3 and TRBJ1-2, with a possible D match to TRBD1 (6 bases). CDR1 and CDR2 from the germline V gene are ENHRY and SYGVKD. The CDR3 has 16 residues. V lost 0 bases and J lost 2, with 13 bases in between. The CDR3 bases are TGTGCCATCAGTGAGTCTAGCGGGGGCGGAAACTATGGCTACACCTTC. Translation gives CAISESSGGGNYGYTF.

This sequence joins TRBV5-1 and TRBJ2-7; D possibly corresponds to TRBD1 (6 bases). Trimming removed 0 bases at V and 5 bases at J, with 12 bases between. The CDR3 sequence is 14 residues long. The germline gives CDR1 SGHRS, CDR2 YFSETQ. The CDR3 region is CASSLGTASHEQYF. CDR3 nucleotide sequence: TGCGCCAGCAGCTTGGGGACAGCTAGTCACGAGCAGTACTTC.